This record covers a single T cell receptor beta chain. This sample is drawn from a study of shared clonotypes between healthy human individuals. Looking at the study overall: Three plates each covered CD4 naive and memory; CD8 naive two, CD8 memory one.

Repertoires were generated with immunoSEQ multiplex PCR, while TCRdb's copy carries only in-frame clones and drops some. The sample has some 2 million clones; about 95% are singletons. CDR1 is GTSNPN, CDR2 SVGIG, per germline (reference sequence). The CDR3 consists of 14 residues. Trimming took 3 bases from V and 2 from J, leaving 10 bases between them. The TCR originated in a man between 18 and 29 years old in good health. Sequenced: naive CD4+ T cells sorted from blood. Subset reported: CD45RA+ positively selected. The chain uses TRBV30 and TRBJ2-2; D might be TRBD1 (5 bases). CDR3 residues: CAWRDSINTGELFF. The CDR3, as DNA: TGTGCCTGGAGAGACAGTATTAACACCGGGGAGCTGTTTTTT.